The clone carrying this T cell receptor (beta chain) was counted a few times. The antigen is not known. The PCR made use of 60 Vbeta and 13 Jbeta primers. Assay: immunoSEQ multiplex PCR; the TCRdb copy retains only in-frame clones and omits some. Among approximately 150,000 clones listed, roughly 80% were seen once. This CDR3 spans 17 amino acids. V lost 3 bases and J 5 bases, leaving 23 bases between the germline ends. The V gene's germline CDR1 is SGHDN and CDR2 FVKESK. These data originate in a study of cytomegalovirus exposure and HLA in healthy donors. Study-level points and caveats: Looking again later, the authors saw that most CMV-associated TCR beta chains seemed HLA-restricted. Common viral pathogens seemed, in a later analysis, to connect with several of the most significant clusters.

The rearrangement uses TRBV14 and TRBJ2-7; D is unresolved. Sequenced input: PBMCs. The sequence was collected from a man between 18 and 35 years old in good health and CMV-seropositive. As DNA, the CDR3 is TGTGCCAGCAGCCACCCTCTCCTTGGGTCCGGGTCTGACGAGCAGTACTTC. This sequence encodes CASSHPLLGSGSDEQYF.